This T cell receptor (beta chain) was identified during a study of blood T cell repertoires in COVID-19. Looking at the study overall: Samples taken during acute and convalescent COVID-19 were collected in the United States, Italy and Spain.

Study processing details: Amplification from reference gene primers served as the basis for estimated nucleated cell counts. The protocol was immunoSEQ multiplex PCR, while the TCRdb copy is restricted to in-frame clones and leaves out a portion. V, J and clone size derive from that table, while D and trimming were established from the DNA sequence. The sample shows 90,000 to 110,000 clones, more than 65% of them seen only once. The CDR3 covers 14 residues. V lost 0 bases and J lost 8; bases outside the gene matches: 5. The germline V gene has CDR1 SGHRS and CDR2 YFSETQ. The sample comprised peripheral blood. This rearrangement joins TRBV5-1 to TRBJ1-2; TRBD1 matches at 9 bases. The clonotype was recovered from a woman older than 75 with active or convalescent COVID-19. CDR3 sequence (DNA): TGCGCCAGCAGCTTGGGGGACAGGGTTAGGGGCTACACCTTC. It yields the protein CASSLGDRVRGYTF.